This T cell receptor beta chain was identified in a study of cytomegalovirus exposure and HLA in healthy donors. Study-level information: Findings of an earlier analysis included about 100 million unique TCR beta sequences from some 190 million T cells.

This PCR relied on a set of 60 Vbeta primers and 13 Jbeta primers. Libraries were prepared by immunoSEQ multiplex PCR; TCRdb keeps only in-frame clonotypes and omits some of them. The table has 200,000 to 250,000 clones, 75% to 90% seen once. General study results and limits: Indistinguishable V segments, including TRBV6-2 and TRBV6-3, were excluded. Later on, analysis showed that most CMV-associated TCR beta chains appeared to be HLA-restricted. In a later analysis, at a false discovery rate of 0.05, 16,951 TCR beta sequences were associated with HLA alleles.

This CDR3 comprises 23 residues. This clone was counted a single time. Its antigen remains unknown. The chain has TRBV21-1 and TRBJ1-2; TRBD1, as called in the table, went unchecked against the DNA. TRBV21-1 is annotated as a pseudogene. Specimen: PBMCs. The sequence derives from a boy aged 2 to 9 in good health and CMV-seronegative. The CDR3 bases are TGTGCCAGCAGCAAATGCCCCCTGTGGGAAACGGGATCTGGGACAGCTAAAAGTTATGGCTACACCTTC. Its protein product is CASSKCPLWETGSGTAKSYGYTF.